This TCR beta chain was identified in a study of blood T cell repertoires in COVID-19. Study background: There were acute and convalescent COVID-19 samples, and they came from the United States, Italy and Spain. The analysed material was cDNA or gDNA that came from T cells, B-cell-depleted T cells, or PBMCs.

The V end lost 1 base, the J end lost 3 bases, and 7 bases lay between the germline ends. The CDR3 is 14 amino acids. In germline, CDR1 is LNHNV, CDR2 YYDKDF (reference sequence). Seattle's cohort entered during active infection and was followed longitudinally. In the authors' methods: Amplification of reference gene primers was used by the study to estimate nucleated cell counts. Clones were sequenced by immunoSEQ multiplex PCR, and TCRdb holds only the in-frame ones, with some missing. V and J calls plus clone size are reproduced from that table; the DNA served to infer D and trimming. Of 250,000 to 350,000 clones listed, 84% are singletons.

Sequencing input: peripheral blood. The gene calls are TRBV15 and TRBJ1-5, with D tentatively TRBD1 (6 bases). The source of this sequence is a human donor with COVID-19, enrolled during active disease. The donor label of this sample is uncertain. As DNA, the CDR3 is TGTGCCACCAGCAGAGGGACAGTCAATCAGCCCCAGCATTTT. Translating it yields CATSRGTVNQPQHF.